The T cell receptor (beta chain) under discussion was sequenced for a study of read filtering for tumor transcriptome and immune sequencing. Study-wide results and limits: IR-seq and RNA-seq agreed better without single-read clonotypes.

From about 400 ng of RNA, a library with molecular barcoded alpha/delta and beta/gamma adaptors was made. Via MiXCR, TCRdb re-called the reads, giving one row per CDR3 protein. The sample has tens of thousands of distinct CDR3 sequences; approximately 21% are singletons. The germline CDR1 and CDR2 sequences are DFQATT and SNEGSKA (reference sequence). CDR3 length equals 12 residues. This clonotype was observed a handful of times. What it recognizes is unknown. This sequence may be a read error, since a much larger clone differs from it by one base. The V gene is TRBV20-1, the J gene TRBJ1-4; D is unclear. Sequenced: a population of CD138-negative cells sorted from bone marrow. The clonotype comes from a donor aged 40 or over with multiple myeloma. CDR3 DNA: TGCAGTGCTAGACCTCACGGGGAAAAACTGCTTTTT. As protein: CSARPHGEKLLF.